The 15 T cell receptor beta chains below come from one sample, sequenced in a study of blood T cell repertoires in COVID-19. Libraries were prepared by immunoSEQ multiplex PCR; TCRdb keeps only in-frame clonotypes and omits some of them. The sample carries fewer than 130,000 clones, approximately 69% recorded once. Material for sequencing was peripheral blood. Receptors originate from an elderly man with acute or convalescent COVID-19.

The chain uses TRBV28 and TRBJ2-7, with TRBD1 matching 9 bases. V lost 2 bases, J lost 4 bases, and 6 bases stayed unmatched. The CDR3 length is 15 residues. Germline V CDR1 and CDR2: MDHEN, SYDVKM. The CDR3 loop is CASSLPGTGRYEQYF. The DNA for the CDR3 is TGTGCCAGCAGTTTACCAGGGACAGGGAGGTACGAGCAGTACTTC.

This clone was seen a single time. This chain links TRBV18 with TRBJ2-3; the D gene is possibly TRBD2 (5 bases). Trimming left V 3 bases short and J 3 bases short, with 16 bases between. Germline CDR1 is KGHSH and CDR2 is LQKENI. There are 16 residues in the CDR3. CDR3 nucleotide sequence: TGTGCCAGCTCACCTGGAAAGGGAGTAGGGACAGATACGCAGTATTTT. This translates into CASSPGKGVGTDTQYF.

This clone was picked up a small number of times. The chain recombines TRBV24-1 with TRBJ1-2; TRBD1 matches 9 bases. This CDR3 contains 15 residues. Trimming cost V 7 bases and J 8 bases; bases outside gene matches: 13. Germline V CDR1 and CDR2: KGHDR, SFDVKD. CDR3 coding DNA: TGTGCCACCAGCCCTACAGGGGGCGCAGAAGAAGGCTACACCTTC. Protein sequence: CATSPTGGAEEGYTF.

The CDR3: CASSQTRGRKADTQYF. CDR3 DNA: TGTGCCAGCAGCCAAACCCGGGGGAGGAAGGCAGATACGCAGTATTTT. The V call is TRBV3-1 (or the pseudogene TRBV3-2), the J call TRBJ2-3; possible D gene TRBD2, 6 bases. V lost 2 bases and J lost 4, with 16 bases in between. Per germline, CDR1 LGHDT and CDR2 YNNKEL (reference sequence). The CDR3 is 16 amino acids.

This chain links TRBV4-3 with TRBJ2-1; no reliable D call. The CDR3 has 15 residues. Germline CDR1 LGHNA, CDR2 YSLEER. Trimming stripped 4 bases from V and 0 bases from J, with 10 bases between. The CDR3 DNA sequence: TGCGCCAGCAGCCCCCAGTACCTCTCCTACAATGAGCAGTTCTTC. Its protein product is CASSPQYLSYNEQFF.

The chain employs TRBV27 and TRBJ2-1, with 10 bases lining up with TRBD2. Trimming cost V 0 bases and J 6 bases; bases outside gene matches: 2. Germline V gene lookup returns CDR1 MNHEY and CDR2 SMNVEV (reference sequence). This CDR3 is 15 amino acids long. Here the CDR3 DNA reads TGTGCCAGCAGTTTATCTAGCGGGAGGCGCAATGAGCAGTTCTTC. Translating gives CASSLSSGRRNEQFF.

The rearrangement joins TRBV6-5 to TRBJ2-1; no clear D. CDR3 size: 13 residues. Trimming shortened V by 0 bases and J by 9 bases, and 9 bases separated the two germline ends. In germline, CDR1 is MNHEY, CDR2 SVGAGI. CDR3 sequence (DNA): TGTGCCAGCAGTTACTCGAGTAGAACTGAGCAGTTCTTC. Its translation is CASSYSSRTEQFF.

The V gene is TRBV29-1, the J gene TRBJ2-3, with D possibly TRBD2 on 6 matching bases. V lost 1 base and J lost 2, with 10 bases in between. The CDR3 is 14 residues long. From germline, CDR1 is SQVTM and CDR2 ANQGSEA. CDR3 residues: CSVEAAGITDTQYF. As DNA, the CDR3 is TGCAGCGTTGAAGCGGCGGGAATCACAGATACGCAGTATTTT.

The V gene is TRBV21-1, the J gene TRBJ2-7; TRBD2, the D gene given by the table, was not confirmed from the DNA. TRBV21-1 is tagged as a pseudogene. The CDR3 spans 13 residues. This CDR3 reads CASSKRVGEEQYF. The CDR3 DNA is TGTGCCAGCAGCAAAAGAGTCGGTGAGGAGCAGTACTTC.

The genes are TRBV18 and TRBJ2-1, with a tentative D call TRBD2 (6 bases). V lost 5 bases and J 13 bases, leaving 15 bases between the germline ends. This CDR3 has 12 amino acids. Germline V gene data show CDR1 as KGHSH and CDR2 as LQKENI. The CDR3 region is CASSGIGTSQFF. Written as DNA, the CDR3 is TGTGCCAGCTCAGGGATAGGGACTTCCCAGTTCTTC.

The CDR3 loop reads CASSSGSNTEAFF. CDR3 nucleotide sequence: TGTGCCAGTAGTTCAGGGTCGAACACTGAAGCTTTCTTT. This chain connects TRBV19 to TRBJ1-1; D is perhaps TRBD1 (5 bases). There are 13 residues in the CDR3. The germline CDR1 and CDR2 sequences are LNHDA and SQIVND (reference sequence). V was shortened by 5 bases and J by 1 base, with 8 bases between the two germline ends.

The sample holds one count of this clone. The CDR3 loop is CASSGGARGQHEQYF. The CDR3 region has the DNA TGCGCCAGCAGTGGAGGGGCCAGGGGGCAACACGAGCAGTACTTC. The chain combines TRBV10-1 with TRBJ2-7; TRBD1 agrees at 8 bases. The CDR3 loop spans 15 amino acids. V trimming: 4 bases; J trimming: 5 bases; junction bases outside the gene matches: 10. The germline V gene encodes CDR1 WNHNN and CDR2 SYGVQD (reference sequence).

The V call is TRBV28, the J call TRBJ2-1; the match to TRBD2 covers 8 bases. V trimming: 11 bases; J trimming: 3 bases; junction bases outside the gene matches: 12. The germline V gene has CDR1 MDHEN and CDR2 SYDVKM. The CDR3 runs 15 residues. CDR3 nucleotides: TGTGCCTCCCGGGGAGGACTAGCAGTCTACAATGAGCAGTTCTTC. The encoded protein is CASRGGLAVYNEQFF. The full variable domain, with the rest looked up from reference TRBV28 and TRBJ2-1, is DVKVTQSSRYLVKRTGEKVFLECVQDMDHENMFWYRQDPGLGLRLIYFSYDVKMKEKGDIPEGYSVSREKKERFSLILESASTNQTSMYLCASRGGLAVYNEQFFGPGTRLTVL.

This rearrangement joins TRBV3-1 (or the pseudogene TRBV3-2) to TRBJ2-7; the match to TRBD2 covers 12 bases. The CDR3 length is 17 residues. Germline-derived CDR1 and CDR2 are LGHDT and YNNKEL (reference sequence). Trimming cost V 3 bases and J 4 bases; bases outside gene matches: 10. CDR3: CASSQDRLAGDIYEQYF. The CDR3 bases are TGTGCCAGCAGCCAGGATAGACTAGCGGGAGACATATACGAGCAGTACTTC.

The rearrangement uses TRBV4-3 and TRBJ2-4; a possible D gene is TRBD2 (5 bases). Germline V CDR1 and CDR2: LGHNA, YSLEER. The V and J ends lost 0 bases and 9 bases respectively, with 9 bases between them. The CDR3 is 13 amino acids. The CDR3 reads CASSQESRGIQYF. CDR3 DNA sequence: TGCGCCAGCAGCCAAGAAAGTCGGGGCATTCAGTACTTC.